This entry is about one T cell receptor beta chain. Its target is not known. Stated time point: week 11, during vaccination. Each vaccine dose was 300 ug of mutant IDH1 20-mer peptide, with topical imiquimod. The study enrolled donors with new WHO grade 3 or 4 IDH1-mutant, ATRX-lost astrocytomas. This entry is derived from a study of a mutant IDH1 vaccine in newly diagnosed glioma. Study-wide findings and caveats: Pseudoprogression seemed unrelated to changes in top peripheral T cell clonotypes. Among all patients, vaccine-induced immune responses occurred in about 93%.

Produced via immunoSEQ multiplex PCR; TCRdb's table is partial and in-frame only. The sample lists tens of thousands of clones; 80% were seen once. The germline gives CDR1 SGHTA, CDR2 FQGNSA. The CDR3 is 13 amino acids. Trimming left V 5 bases short and J 1 base short, with 8 bases between. The chain links TRBV7-2 to TRBJ2-5, with D maybe TRBD2 (5 bases). This sequence was found in a man aged 50-59 years with glioma. Sequencing was performed on PBMCs, taken from a glioma patient whose treatment included an IDH1 peptide vaccine. CDR3 region: CASSRTPQETQYF. DNA of the CDR3: TGTGCCAGCAGCCGGACTCCCCAAGAGACCCAGTACTTC.